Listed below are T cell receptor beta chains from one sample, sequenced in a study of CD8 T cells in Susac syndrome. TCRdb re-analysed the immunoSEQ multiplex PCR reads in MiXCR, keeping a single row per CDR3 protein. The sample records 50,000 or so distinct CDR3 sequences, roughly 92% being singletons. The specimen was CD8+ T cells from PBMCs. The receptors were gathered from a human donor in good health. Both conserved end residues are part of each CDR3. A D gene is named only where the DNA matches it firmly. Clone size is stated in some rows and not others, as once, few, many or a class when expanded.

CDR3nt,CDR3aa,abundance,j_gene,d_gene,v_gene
TGTGCCAGCAGTGAAACGGCTAGCGGGGGCTTCTACAATGAGCAGTTCTTC,CASSETASGGFYNEQFF,NA,TRBJ2-1,TRBD2,TRBV2
TGTGCCAGTAGTATGATGGCGGTTCCGTACAATGAGCAGTTCTTC,CASSMMAVPYNEQFF,NA,TRBJ2-1,NA,TRBV19
TGTGCCAGCGGTTGGCGGGTCTACGAGCAGTACTTC,CASGWRVYEQYF,NA,TRBJ2-7,NA,TRBV25-1
TGCAGTGCTAGAGATCACGATGCCACCCCACAGGGGGCGCATTACAGCTACGAGCAGTACTTC,CSARDHDATPQGAHYSYEQYF,NA,TRBJ2-7,TRBD1,TRBV20-1
TGTGCCAGCAGCTTGGGGGCTTGGGAGCAGTTCTTC,CASSLGAWEQFF,NA,TRBJ2-1,NA,TRBV7-9
TGTGCCATCAGTGAGTCAGGACGCGGTCTCTCTGGAAACACCATATATTTT,CAISESGRGLSGNTIYF,NA,TRBJ1-3,NA,TRBV10-3
TGCGCCAGCAGCCAAGGCTGGGTTGGTGGGGAGCTGTTTTTT,CASSQGWVGGELFF,NA,TRBJ2-2,NA,TRBV4-1
TGTGCCAGCAGTTTACAGGGACTAGCGGGCAATGAGCAGTTCTTC,CASSLQGLAGNEQFF,NA,TRBJ2-1,TRBD2,TRBV12-3/TRBV12-4
TGTGCCAGTAGTATAGATTTGGAGGGGACTGAAGCTTTCTTT,CASSIDLEGTEAFF,NA,TRBJ1-1,NA,TRBV19
TGTGCCAGCAGCTTCCTCGGGACTAGCGGACAAGAGACCCAGTACTTC,CASSFLGTSGQETQYF,NA,TRBJ2-5,TRBD2,TRBV5-6
TGTGCCAGCAGTCCGCCCGGACTAGCGGGAGGGCCAGATACGCAGTATTTT,CASSPPGLAGGPDTQYF,NA,TRBJ2-3,TRBD2,TRBV6-1
TGTGCCAGCAGTTTATTAGCAGGGGGCTCAGATACGCAGTATTTT,CASSLLAGGSDTQYF,NA,TRBJ2-3,TRBD1,TRBV27
TGTGCCAGCAGTTACTCGGAACATACAGGGGTCACTGAAGCTTTCTTT,CASSYSEHTGVTEAFF,NA,TRBJ1-1,TRBD1,TRBV6-2/TRBV6-3
TGCAGCGTTGACGGGGGCGAGGGGGAATACAATGAGCAGTTCTTC,CSVDGGEGEYNEQFF,NA,TRBJ2-1,NA,TRBV29-1
TGTGCCACCAGTGATTCTACTAGCGGGGCGAACACCGGGGAGCTGTTTTTT,CATSDSTSGANTGELFF,once,TRBJ2-2,TRBD2,TRBV24-1
TGTGCCAGCAGTTCAATCGTAGGGCTCTCCTACGAGCAGTACTTC,CASSSIVGLSYEQYF,NA,TRBJ2-7,NA,TRBV27
TGTGCCAGCAGCGTAGACGGAGCAATATACGATCCGCAGTATTTT,CASSVDGAIYDPQYF,once,TRBJ2-3,NA,TRBV9
TGTGCCAGCAGTTACGGGACCGATAACTATGGCTACACCTTC,CASSYGTDNYGYTF,NA,TRBJ1-2,NA,TRBV6-2/TRBV6-3
TGCGCCAGCAGCCAAGGCACGGACCTAACCTATGCAAACGAGCAGTACTTC,CASSQGTDLTYANEQYF,NA,TRBJ2-7,NA,TRBV4-3
TGTGCCAGCAGCCTCGGGACACCTCTCAGCACAGATACGCAGTATTTT,CASSLGTPLSTDTQYF,NA,TRBJ2-3,NA,TRBV7-8
TGTGCCAGCAGCCCCTGGGACGGGGCTTATGGCTACACCTTC,CASSPWDGAYGYTF,once,TRBJ1-2,NA,TRBV3-1
TGTGCCAGTAGTATAGATTCGGAGACTGAAGCTTTCTTT,CASSIDSETEAFF,NA,TRBJ1-1,NA,TRBV19
TGTGCCAGCACTGGTGATCCGGGACAGGGGAATGAAAAACTGTTTTTT,CASTGDPGQGNEKLFF,NA,TRBJ1-4,TRBD1,TRBV6-2/TRBV6-3
TGCGCCAGCTCCCGAAATAGATCCCCCTACGAGCAGTACTTC,CASSRNRSPYEQYF,NA,TRBJ2-7,NA,TRBV10-1
TGCAGTGCTAGAAACTGGACAGGGGGGGACACTGAAGCTTTCTTT,CSARNWTGGDTEAFF,once,TRBJ1-1,TRBD1,TRBV20-1
TGTGCCAGCAGTTACGTTGCGGGAGAGGTCCTCAATGAGCAGTTCTTC,CASSYVAGEVLNEQFF,once,TRBJ2-1,TRBD2,TRBV6-5
TGTGCCAGCAGTGACGGACTAGCGGGAGGGCTGGAGACCCAGTACTTC,CASSDGLAGGLETQYF,NA,TRBJ2-5,TRBD2,TRBV6-2/TRBV6-3
TGTGCCATCTTGACACCGAACACCGGGGAGCTGTTTTTT,CAILTPNTGELFF,NA,TRBJ2-2,NA,TRBV19
TGTGCCAGCAGTGAGTTACTAAAGACCTACGAGCAGTACTTC,CASSELLKTYEQYF,NA,TRBJ2-7,NA,TRBV6-1
TGTGCCAGCAGTTTTATTAGCGGCTTAAACACAGATACGCAGTATTTT,CASSFISGLNTDTQYF,NA,TRBJ2-3,NA,TRBV27
TGCAGTGCTAGAGACCGATGGGATAGCGGGAGTTCTTACAATGAGCAGTTCTTC,CSARDRWDSGSSYNEQFF,NA,TRBJ2-1,TRBD2,TRBV20-1
TGCAGCTCGTCCGGGCCATCGGGGGGATTTTGGGACACTGAAGCTTTCTTT,CSSSGPSGGFWDTEAFF,NA,TRBJ1-1,NA,TRBV29-1
TGTGCCAGCAGTGACAGGGGCACTGACGATCAGCCCCAGCATTTT,CASSDRGTDDQPQHF,NA,TRBJ1-5,TRBD1,TRBV12-3/TRBV12-4
TGCGCCAGCAGCTTCAATGAAGAGACCGACCCGAATGAAAAACTGTTTTTT,CASSFNEETDPNEKLFF,NA,TRBJ1-4,NA,TRBV5-1
TGTGCCAGCTCACCATGGGGGGATAGCTCCTACAATGAGCAGTTCTTC,CASSPWGDSSYNEQFF,NA,TRBJ2-1,NA,TRBV18
TGTGCCATAACTAGCGGGAGAAGAGATGAGCAGTTCTTC,CAITSGRRDEQFF,NA,TRBJ2-1,TRBD2,TRBV7-9
TGTGCCAGCAGCCTCAGGATTGGTGAAGCTTTCTTT,CASSLRIGEAFF,NA,TRBJ1-1,NA,TRBV13
TGCGCCAGCAGCCAAGATGTGTGGGAGACAAACTACGAGCAGTACTTC,CASSQDVWETNYEQYF,NA,TRBJ2-7,NA,TRBV4-1
TGCGCCAGCAGCCAATACTCAGATACGCAGTATTTT,CASSQYSDTQYF,once,TRBJ2-3,NA,TRBV4-3
TGCAGTATTGGAGGTTCACCTGAAGTGAGCGCCGGGGAGCTGTTTTTT,CSIGGSPEVSAGELFF,NA,TRBJ2-2,NA,TRBV29-1
TGTGCCGCGGGACAGAAAGCAACTGAAGCTTTCTTT,CAAGQKATEAFF,once,TRBJ1-1,TRBD1,TRBV19
TGTGCCAGCAGCCAAGGGCAACGGACTAGCGGGATCGGCACCGGGGAGCTGTTTTTT,CASSQGQRTSGIGTGELFF,NA,TRBJ2-2,TRBD2,TRBV3-1
TGTGCCAGCAGTTTACGGGAATCTAGCACAGATACGCAGTATTTT,CASSLRESSTDTQYF,NA,TRBJ2-3,NA,TRBV27
TGCGCCAGCAGCTTGTCCCAGGGGGATGGCTACACCTTC,CASSLSQGDGYTF,NA,TRBJ1-2,TRBD1,TRBV5-1
TGTGCCAGCCAGCTTCGACAGGACTATGGCTACACCTTC,CASQLRQDYGYTF,NA,TRBJ1-2,NA,TRBV5-6
TGTGCCAGCAGCCCGAAGGGAGGTGACCCCGAAGCTTTCTTT,CASSPKGGDPEAFF,NA,TRBJ1-1,NA,TRBV7-9
TGCGCCAGCAGCCAGAAGAGAGGGACCCGGGAAGACACTGAAGCTTTCTTT,CASSQKRGTREDTEAFF,few,TRBJ1-1,NA,TRBV4-1